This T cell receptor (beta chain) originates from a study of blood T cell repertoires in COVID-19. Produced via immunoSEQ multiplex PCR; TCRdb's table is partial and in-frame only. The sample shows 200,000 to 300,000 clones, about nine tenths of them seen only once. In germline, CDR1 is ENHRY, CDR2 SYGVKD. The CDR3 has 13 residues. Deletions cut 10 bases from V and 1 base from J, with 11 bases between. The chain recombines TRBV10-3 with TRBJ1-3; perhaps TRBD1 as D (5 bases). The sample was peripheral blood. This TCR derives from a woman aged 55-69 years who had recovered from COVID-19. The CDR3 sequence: CASGGVSGNTIYF. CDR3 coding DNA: TGTGCCAGTGGGGGGGTATCTGGAAACACCATATATTTT.